This is a list of T cell receptor beta chains from one sample in a study of vaccination effects on CD4 cells after COVID-19. For these receptors, no antigen is known. The data were produced by immunoSEQ multiplex PCR, yet TCRdb's version contains in-frame clones alone and is incomplete. The sample carries 40,000 or so clones, roughly 65% recorded once. This specimen consisted of CD4+ T cells from PBMCs cultured with a peptide pool, obtained before COVID-19 vaccination. The source is a human donor who had a prior SARS-CoV-2 infection. CDR3s include the opening cysteine and the closing phenylalanine or tryptophan. D genes are given only for firm matches. The listing skips clone size in some rows; elsewhere it reads once, few, many or a size class.

v_gene	j_gene	d_gene	len	abundance	CDR3aa	CDR3nt
TRBV4-3	TRBJ2-7	NA	13	NA	CASSQEQGSGQYF	TGCGCCAGCAGCCAAGAACAGGGCTCGGGGCAGTACTTC
TRBV7-9	TRBJ1-2	NA	12	NA	CASSPGPYGYTF	TGTGCCAGCAGTCCCGGGCCGTATGGCTACACCTTC
TRBV18	TRBJ2-5	NA	16	NA	CASSPVSGSGSETQYF	TGTGCCAGCTCACCAGTTTCGGGTTCCGGGTCGGAGACCCAGTACTTC
TRBV4-3	TRBJ2-2	TRBD1	18	few	CASSLVSGGVYDTGELFF	TGCGCCAGCAGCCTCGTCTCAGGGGGCGTTTATGACACCGGGGAGCTGTTTTTT
TRBV2	TRBJ2-5	NA	15	NA	CASSESRQMRKTQYF	TGTGCCAGCAGTGAAAGTAGGCAAATGCGGAAGACCCAGTACTTC
TRBV23-1	TRBJ1-2	TRBD1	14	few	CASRGTGPNYGYTF	TGCGCCAGCAGGGGGACAGGACCTAACTATGGCTACACCTTC
TRBV18	TRBJ2-5	TRBD1	14	NA	CASSADRGIETQYF	TGTGCCAGCTCAGCAGACAGGGGGATAGAGACCCAGTACTTC
TRBV2	TRBJ1-6	TRBD1	14	NA	CASSNDRVGSPLHF	TGTGCCAGCAGTAACGACAGGGTTGGCTCACCCCTCCACTTT
TRBV18	TRBJ2-1	TRBD2	15	NA	CASSPGLAGDNEQFF	TGTGCCAGCTCACCCGGACTAGCGGGGGACAATGAGCAGTTCTTC
TRBV4-3	TRBJ2-3	NA	15	NA	CASSQDPAGTDTQYF	TGCGCCAGCAGCCAAGATCCGGCAGGCACAGATACGCAGTATTTT
TRBV27	TRBJ2-1	TRBD1	15	NA	CASSVRGQGYNEQFF	TGTGCCAGCAGTGTCCGGGGACAGGGATACAATGAGCAGTTCTTC
TRBV15	TRBJ2-3	TRBD2	16	NA	CATSFRTSGATDTQYF	TGTGCCACCAGCTTTAGGACTAGCGGGGCCACAGATACGCAGTATTTT
TRBV7-9	TRBJ2-3	TRBD1	15	NA	CASSLVSGGADTQYF	TGTGCCAGCAGCTTAGTTTCAGGGGGTGCAGATACGCAGTATTTT
TRBV11-1	TRBJ2-7	NA	15	NA	CASSLLSHDLSEQYF	TGTGCCAGCAGCTTATTAAGCCACGACCTTTCCGAGCAGTACTTC
TRBV6-5	TRBJ1-1	NA	13	NA	CASSYYMNTEAFF	TGTGCCAGCAGTTACTACATGAACACTGAAGCTTTCTTT
TRBV12-5	TRBJ2-5	NA	12	NA	CASGSRQETQYF	TGTGCTAGTGGTTCGCGTCAAGAGACCCAGTACTTC
TRBV4-2	TRBJ2-1	NA	14	NA	CASSQDRVSGEQFF	TGTGCCAGCAGCCAAGATCGGGTCTCGGGTGAGCAGTTCTTC
TRBV7-3	TRBJ1-1	NA	16	few	CASSPGQFELGTEAFF	TGTGCCAGCAGTCCTGGACAATTCGAACTGGGGACTGAAGCTTTCTTT
TRBV5-1	TRBJ1-6	NA	13	NA	CASSQVPNSPLHF	TGCGCCAGCAGCCAGGTGCCAAATTCACCCCTCCACTTT
TRBV5-1	TRBJ2-5	TRBD2	15	NA	CASSLLAGGHETQYF	TGCGCCAGCAGCTTACTAGCGGGGGGCCACGAGACCCAGTACTTC
TRBV2	TRBJ2-3	NA	15	few	CASSGLAARTDTQYF	TGTGCCAGCAGTGGCTTAGCGGCCCGCACAGATACGCAGTATTTT
TRBV5-1	TRBJ2-5	NA	14	NA	CASSGGGLPETQYF	TGCGCCAGCAGCGGCGGAGGGCTCCCCGAGACCCAGTACTTC
TRBV7-8	TRBJ2-7	NA	14	NA	CASSLQAIPYEQYF	TGTGCCAGCAGCTTACAGGCCATCCCCTACGAGCAGTACTTC
TRBV7-2	TRBJ1-2	NA	13	NA	CASSSTPNYGYTF	TGTGCCAGCAGCTCGACACCTAACTATGGCTACACCTTC
TRBV18	TRBJ1-2	TRBD1	15	NA	CASSPGTGGFDGYTF	TGTGCCAGCTCACCTGGGACAGGGGGCTTCGATGGCTACACCTTC
TRBV5-1	TRBJ1-1	TRBD1	14	NA	CASSLGQGANEAFF	TGCGCCAGCAGCTTAGGACAGGGGGCGAATGAAGCTTTCTTT
TRBV19	TRBJ2-1	NA	18	NA	CASSIGGPGSISYNEQFF	TGTGCCAGTAGTATAGGAGGCCCAGGATCAATCTCCTACAATGAGCAGTTCTTC
TRBV5-1	TRBJ1-6	NA	16	few	CASSLAGGQGNSPLHF	TGCGCCAGCAGCTTGGCCGGCGGACAAGGAAATTCACCCCTCCACTTT
TRBV5-4	TRBJ1-2	TRBD1	17	NA	CASRSRQGGSELYGYTF	TGTGCCAGCAGATCTCGACAGGGCGGGTCGGAACTCTATGGCTACACCTTC
TRBV4-2	TRBJ1-2	NA	15	NA	CASSQVKADGYGYTF	TGTGCCAGCAGCCAAGTTAAAGCGGATGGCTATGGCTACACCTTC
TRBV3-1/TRBV3-2	TRBJ2-5	NA	13	NA	CASAQGWGETQYF	TGTGCCAGCGCCCAGGGCTGGGGTGAGACCCAGTACTTC
TRBV5-6	TRBJ1-6	NA	14	NA	CASTPLRSNSPLHF	TGTGCCAGCACACCGTTGAGGTCAAATTCACCCCTCCACTTT
TRBV30	TRBJ1-1	NA	13	NA	CAWSFGGGTEAFF	TGTGCCTGGAGTTTCGGCGGGGGGACTGAAGCTTTCTTT
TRBV5-1	TRBJ2-7	NA	13	NA	CASSFNLPYEQYF	TGCGCCAGCAGCTTTAACTTGCCCTACGAGCAGTACTTC
TRBV3-1/TRBV3-2	TRBJ2-7	NA	13	NA	CASSPRINHEQYF	TGTGCCAGCAGCCCCCGTATTAACCACGAGCAGTACTTC
TRBV5-4	TRBJ2-3	TRBD1	15	NA	CASSTRTGGTDTQYF	TGTGCCAGCAGCACCAGGACAGGGGGCACAGATACGCAGTATTTT
TRBV2	TRBJ2-3	NA	15	NA	CATGLGNVWADTQYF	TGTGCCACTGGTTTGGGGAATGTATGGGCAGATACGCAGTATTTT
TRBV2	TRBJ1-2	NA	14	NA	CASSERWGNYGYTF	TGTGCCAGCAGTGAGCGCTGGGGAAACTATGGCTACACCTTC
TRBV9	TRBJ1-6	NA	13	NA	CASSVDPNSPLHF	TGTGCCAGCAGCGTAGATCCGAACTCACCCCTCCACTTT
TRBV27	TRBJ2-7	TRBD2	14	NA	CASSPAGGTYEQYF	TGTGCCAGCAGTCCCGCGGGAGGGACCTACGAGCAGTACTTC
TRBV5-4	TRBJ2-3	TRBD1	16	NA	CASSRTVGQSTDTQYF	TGTGCCAGCAGCCGCACAGTGGGACAGAGCACAGATACGCAGTATTTT
TRBV6-5	TRBJ2-1	NA	13	NA	CASRGAQENEQFF	TGTGCCAGCCGGGGGGCGCAAGAAAATGAGCAGTTCTTC
TRBV3-1/TRBV3-2	TRBJ2-7	NA	15	NA	CASSQGAGTGYEQYF	TGTGCCAGCAGCCAAGGAGCGGGCACAGGCTACGAGCAGTACTTC
TRBV7-9	TRBJ2-5	NA	14	NA	CASQKGTDQETQYF	TGTGCCAGCCAAAAAGGGACGGACCAAGAGACCCAGTACTTC
TRBV10-3	TRBJ2-7	TRBD2	14	NA	CAIRAMGLSYEQYF	TGTGCCATCAGGGCTATGGGACTATCCTACGAGCAGTACTTC
TRBV18	TRBJ2-2	TRBD2	16	NA	CASSPRASGNTGELFF	TGTGCCAGCTCACCACGGGCTAGCGGGAACACCGGGGAGCTGTTTTTT
TRBV15	TRBJ1-5	NA	13	NA	CATSTDRHQPQHF	TGTGCCACCAGCACCGACAGGCATCAGCCCCAGCATTTT
TRBV29-1	TRBJ2-5	NA	15	NA	CSVRRGMGSQETQYF	TGCAGCGTCCGAAGGGGCATGGGGTCCCAAGAGACCCAGTACTTC
TRBV10-1	TRBJ2-5	TRBD2	17	NA	CASSQLPSGAYQETQYF	TGCGCCAGCAGCCAACTACCTAGCGGAGCGTACCAAGAGACCCAGTACTTC
TRBV12-5	TRBJ1-3	NA	17	few	CASGGTLGLNSGNTIYF	TGTGCTAGTGGTGGGACCCTAGGACTGAACTCTGGAAACACCATATATTTT
TRBV7-9	TRBJ1-1	NA	12	NA	CASSLAWEKTFF	TGTGCCAGCAGCTTAGCGTGGGAGAAGACTTTCTTT
TRBV5-4	TRBJ2-7	NA	13	NA	CASSLEQGLEQYF	TGTGCCAGCAGCTTGGAACAGGGACTCGAGCAGTACTTC
TRBV10-3	TRBJ2-3	TRBD2	16	NA	CAISSRGSGRRDTQYF	TGTGCCATCAGCTCCCGTGGGAGCGGGAGAAGGGATACGCAGTATTTT